The clone carrying this T cell receptor beta chain appeared many times. Its cognate antigen is unknown. The sample originates from a study of T cells in Graves' hyperthyroidism and ophthalmopathy. The investigators amplified TCR beta CDR3 regions from RNA transcripts. During a first-round RT-PCR of the TCR CDR3, the HTBI primer set was used. A single record per CDR3 protein comes from TCRdb applying MiXCR to the multiplex PCR reads. The data contain 300,000 to 450,000 distinct CDR3 sequences, 15% to 20% of them singletons. Ophthalmopathy patients showed a Clinical Activity Score of at least 3, NOSPECS grade of at least 4 and duration under 3 months. Source material for PBMCs was roughly 10 ml fresh peripheral blood. Study-level findings and limits: From stable hyperthyroidism, ophthalmopathy was set apart by a 13 V-J model. Blood also showed most of the thyroid clonotypes that were expanded above 0.001.

V was pared by 2 bases and J by 1 base, with 4 bases of the junction left unmatched. Germline loops: CDR1 MRHNA, CDR2 SNTAGT. The CDR3 extends over 16 amino acids. Specimen: blood. The receptor was derived from a woman aged 40 to 55 with Graves' ophthalmopathy. The chain combines TRBV6-4 with TRBJ1-3; 8 bases fit TRBD1. The CDR3 region is CASSDPRQGSGNTIYF. The CDR3 nucleotides read TGTGCCAGCAGTGACCCCAGACAGGGGTCTGGAAACACCATATATTTT.